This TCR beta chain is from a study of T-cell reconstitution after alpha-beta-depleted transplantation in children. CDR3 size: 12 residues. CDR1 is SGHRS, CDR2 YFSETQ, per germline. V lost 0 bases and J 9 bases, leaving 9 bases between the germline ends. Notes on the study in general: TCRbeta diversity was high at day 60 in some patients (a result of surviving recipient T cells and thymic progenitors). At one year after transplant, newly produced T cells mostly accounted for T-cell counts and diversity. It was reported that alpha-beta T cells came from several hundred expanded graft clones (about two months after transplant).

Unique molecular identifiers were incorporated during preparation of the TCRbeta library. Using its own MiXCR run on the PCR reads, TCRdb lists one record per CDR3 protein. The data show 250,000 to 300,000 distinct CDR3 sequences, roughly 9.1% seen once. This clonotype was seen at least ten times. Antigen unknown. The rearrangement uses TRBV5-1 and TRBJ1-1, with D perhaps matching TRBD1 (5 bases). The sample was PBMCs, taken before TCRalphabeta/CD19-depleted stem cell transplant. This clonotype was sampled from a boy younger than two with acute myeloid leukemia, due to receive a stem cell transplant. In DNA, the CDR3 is TGCGCCAGCAGCTTGGGGCGGGACCAAGCTTTCTTT. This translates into CASSLGRDQAFF.